The entry below describes one TCR beta chain. This clonotype turned up a few times. There is no known antigen for this receptor. There are no base qualities to consult, and no much larger clone falls within one base. V is trimmed back by 5 bases and J by 1 base, and the junction contains 11 bases that no gene match accounts for. CDR3 length: 17 amino acids, cysteine to phenylalanine. The entry retains the CDR3 DNA only, 51 bases that are in frame from base 1. Sequences SGHAT (CDR1) and FQNNGV (CDR2) are obtained from the germline V gene. Sample time point, as interpreted from the label and publication: newly diagnosed GD, antithyroid drugs for less than 3 months. For both TCR sequencing and RNA sequencing, RNA was extracted from PBMCs in TRIzol. The diagnosis of Graves' disease followed American Thyroid Association guidelines. Patients were recruited from an endocrinology department in Xi'an, China. From each patient, about 9 milliliters of peripheral blood was collected into an EDTA anticoagulant tube. PBMCs were isolated by Ficoll Paque Plus density gradient separation without further T cell sorting. An Agilent 2100 Bioanalyzer and agarose gel were used to assess RNA quality, and a NanoDrop 2000 was used to measure RNA concentration.

Library prep was done by multiplex PCR. Sequencing was carried out with an Illumina HiSeq 4000. To build TCR beta libraries, CDR3 regions were amplified by Arm-PCR using iRepertoire HTBI primers. Gel purification was performed on PCR products prior to sequencing. In the paper's pipeline: Across samples, 60 to 75 TRBV and 13 to 15 TRBJ segments were identified and used for gene usage analysis of CDR3 amino acid clonotypes. Filtered high-quality paired reads were merged into contigs using COPE and FqMerger. BLAST was used to align contigs to IMGT TRBV, TRBD and TRBJ reference genes, with CDR3 defined following IMGT. Any clonotype with a frequency above 0.1% was classified as a highly expanded clone. Repertoire diversity was measured by Shannon entropy, and V-J evenness by the Gini coefficient. Public clonotypes were defined as clonotypes shared by more than one individual. TCRdb reran the public reads through fastp at Q25 and MiXCR, keeping productive beta chains. Identical CDR3 protein sequences are pooled into one entry, listed with their most common genes and DNA. The V and J calls and clone size are TCRdb's, not the authors'. This sample holds approximately 490,000 distinct CDR3 sequences; roughly 17% were observed only once. The ten largest clones capture more than 9% of the sample.

This sample was included in a study of regulatory T cells in long-lasting Graves disease (dated by TCRdb to about 2021). Study-wide context: In the newly diagnosed Graves' disease group, patients had been taking antithyroid drugs for less than 3 months. A total of some 33 samples were covered by TCR sequencing, comprising around 13 persistent and around 20 newly diagnosed Graves' disease patients. The study was conducted in China and was registered as a clinical trial. Persistent Graves' disease patients were compared with newly diagnosed Graves' disease patients by peripheral blood TCR sequencing and RNA sequencing. Points the paper makes about the study in general: Sequencing and analysis were limited to the TCR beta chain. Persistent Graves' disease patients showed lower TCR Shannon entropy and fewer highly expanded clones than newly diagnosed patients, suggesting clonal expansion. TRBV28, TRBJ1-2 and TRBJ2-5 were preferentially used in persistent disease, while TRBV20-1 and TRBJ2-1 were favored in newly diagnosed disease. More public clonotypes were shared among persistent patients (fewer than 3,000) than among newly diagnosed patients (approximately 1,000). The authors noted that the small sample size was a limitation that may lower accuracy. Only peripheral blood was studied, because thyroid tissue, the primary lesion, was inaccessible.

These data were likewise used in another study, on T cells in Graves' hyperthyroidism and ophthalmopathy. As that second study puts it: Stable Graves' hyperthyroidism was defined as the absence of progression to ophthalmopathy over 18 months of follow-up. Hyperthyroidism patients were aged 18 to 65 years and newly diagnosed, with disease duration of less than 2 months. Any patient with an uncontrolled infection, another autoimmune disease, pregnancy or lactation was excluded. Diagnoses were based on clinical symptoms, serum thyroxine and TRAb, thyroid ultrasound and orbital computed tomography. The first round of RT-PCR for the TCR CDR3 was performed with the HTBI primer set and the Qiagen OneStep RT-PCR kit. Blood samples also contained most of the expanded thyroid clonotypes (frequency above 0.001), which suggests that blood repertoires may reflect thyroid immune responses. In cross-validation, a model built on a 13 V-J signature told ophthalmopathy apart from stable hyperthyroidism with approximately 91% sensitivity and roughly 83% specificity, and in testing the same model reached 80%/75%. In validation, the model predicted progression to ophthalmopathy with approximately 70% sensitivity and around 72% specificity, a median of about 6.7 months before onset. TCR V-J signatures able to tell the groups apart were searched for in a discovery cohort of approximately 95 patients, of whom about 40 had Graves' ophthalmopathy and roughly 57 had stable Graves' hyperthyroidism. An independent validation cohort of about 20 hyperthyroidism patients and about 16 patients who later progressed to ophthalmopathy tested prospective prediction of ophthalmopathy. The approximately 90 discovery patients were divided at random into training and test sets in a 7:3 ratio. In several Graves' hyperthyroidism patients, the study also compared T-cell repertoires from thyroid tissue with T-cell repertoires from blood. Following sampling, methimazole starting at 30 mg daily was given to hyperthyroidism patients, and high-dose intravenous methylprednisolone was given to ophthalmopathy patients. Libraries were constructed in a second round of multiplex PCR, after which size selection and purification were performed. Libraries were sequenced paired-end with 100 bp reads on an Illumina HiSeq2000. SOAPnuke was used to process the raw data, throwing out any read that contained adapters or uncalled bases, had a mean Phred below 15, or lacked an exact constant-primer or identifier match. High-quality paired reads were merged with COPE v1.2.5, and unique nucleotide sequences were defined as clonotypes. Clonotypes were aligned to IMGT TRBV, TRBD and TRBJ reference segments using MiTCR v1.1. The analysis was restricted to V-J combinations with a frequency above 0.0001, which together covered around 99% of the repertoires. A TCS score was defined as the ratio of F50 (clonal expansion) to E x V (chaos), with BLOSUM62-based TCRdist applied between CDR3 peptides within each V-J. Welch's t-statistics and random forest reduced roughly 500 V-J features to 10 to 15, which were used in a naive Bayes classifier (R e1071). No statistical method was used to set the sample size in advance, and investigators knew the group allocation. TCR Vbeta CDR3 sequencing of 135 peripheral blood samples (approximately 44 ophthalmopathy, some 75 hyperthyroidism and around 17 progressor patients) is reported in the paper.

The chain joins TRBV11-2 to TRBJ2-5, with 9 bases aligning to TRBD1. The TCR comes from a man aged 40-55 years with Graves disease. Donor details come from another sample of the same person, matched by shared clones. Sequencing was performed on peripheral blood mononuclear cells (PBMCs), taken at new diagnosis, from a patient treated with antithyroid drugs. The CDR3 reads CASSLGLTGGPQETQYF. The DNA sequence reads TGTGCCAGCAGCCTCGGACTTACAGGGGGCCCCCAAGAGACCCAGTACTTC.